The 19 T cell receptor beta chains below were found in one sample sequenced in a study of T cells in women clearing cervical HPV infection. Some clones are missing from TCRdb's copy, which holds only in-frame ones; the method was immunoSEQ multiplex PCR. The sample holds about 40,000 clones. The sample taken for sequencing was blood buffy coat. The receptors stem from a woman aged 18-70 years with a cervical HPV16 infection that either progressed to CIN3+ or cleared (not recorded which).

As concerns this clone: The read terminates 3 residues ahead of where the CDR3 ends, so the germline J gene completes it. The sample holds other DNA sequences that translate to the same CDR3. This chain links TRBV5-4 with TRBJ2-3; 7 bases match TRBD1. The germline V gene encodes CDR1 SGHNT and CDR2 YYREEE (reference sequence). Germline trimming cut 0 bases from V and 1 base from J; bases unmatched to any gene: 2. CDR3 size: 15 residues. The sequenced CDR3 bases are TGTGCCAGCAGCTTGGAGGGGGCCGGCACAGATACG. It encodes CASSLEGAGTDT. The entire CDR3 sequence reads CASSLEGAGTDTQYF.

About this clone itself: The CDR3 end falls 3 residues outside the read, so it is completed with the germline J gene. The J gene is TRBJ2-3, the V gene TRBV6-1; D uncertain. The length of the CDR3 is 13 residues. The germline V gene has CDR1 MNHNS and CDR2 SASEGT. Trimming took 2 bases from V and 5 from J, leaving 8 bases between them. The CDR3 loop is CASSELSLDTQYF. The part of the CDR3 DNA that was read is TGTGCCAGCAGTGAACTGTCCTTAGATACG.

As for this clone: The read terminates 3 residues ahead of where the CDR3 ends, so the germline J gene completes it. V usage is TRBV6-4 and J usage is TRBJ2-5; 10 bases match TRBD2. Germline values: CDR1 MRHNA, CDR2 SNTAGT. The CDR3 extends over 15 amino acids. J lost 0 bases, V lost 3 bases, and 1 base had no gene match. The DNA read from the CDR3 is TGTGCCAGCAGTGAGCTAGCGGGGGACCAAGAGACC. The encoded protein is CASSELAGDQET. The entire CDR3 protein is CASSELAGDQETQYF.

A remark on this clone: Coverage ceases 3 residues before the CDR3 finishes, and the germline J gene fills in the end. The chain links TRBV7-9 to TRBJ1-4; D might be TRBD1 (5 bases). This CDR3 region has 15 residues. The V gene's germline CDR1 is SEHNR and CDR2 FQNEAQ (reference sequence). V was cut by 6 bases and J by 6 bases, with 17 bases left in between. The CDR3 protein is CASSRAGFMDEKLFF. Incomplete CDR3 DNA: TGTGCCAGCAGTCGGGCAGGGTTCATGGATGAAAAA.

As to this clone: The read falls 3 residues short of the CDR3 end, and the missing part is taken from the germline J gene. The rearrangement uses TRBV6-4 and TRBJ1-6, with a weak D call TRBD1 (6 bases). CDR3 length: 13 amino acids. Trimming took 8 bases from V and 8 from J, leaving 13 bases between them. Germline V lookup: CDR1 MRHNA, CDR2 SNTAGT. CDR3 DNA (partial): TGTGCCAGCGGCTGGACAGTCGATTCACCC. This encodes CASGWTVDSP. Given in full, the CDR3 is CASGWTVDSPLHF.

The part of the CDR3 DNA that was read is TGCGCCAGCAGCCCGGAGGCCGACACACTCTACGAG. This codes for CASSPEADTLYE. The full CDR3 reads CASSPEADTLYEQYF. This chain links TRBV23-1 with TRBJ2-7; D is possibly TRBD2 (5 bases). The read terminates 3 residues ahead of where the CDR3 ends, so the germline J gene completes it. TRBV23-1 is classed as an ORF, of uncertain function. V lost 6 bases to trimming and J lost 3 bases, with 18 bases between them. The CDR3 is 15 amino acids.

Concerning this clone itself: The sequenced fragment ends 3 residues before the CDR3 boundary, so the rest is inferred from the germline J gene. The gene calls are TRBV14 and TRBJ1-1; 7 bases map to TRBD1. The CDR3 loop spans 14 amino acids. V was clipped by 4 bases and J by 4 bases; unmatched bases: 6. Germline loops: CDR1 SGHDN, CDR2 FVKESK. The part of the CDR3 DNA that was read is TGTGCCAGCAGCCCCCAGACAGGGACCACTGAA. This gives the protein CASSPQTGTTE. The whole CDR3 sequence is CASSPQTGTTEAFF.

With regard to this clone: The read ends 3 residues shy of where the CDR3 ends; the end is completed using the germline J gene. This rearrangement joins TRBV29-1 to TRBJ2-7; D is possibly TRBD1 (5 bases). In germline, CDR1 is SQVTM, CDR2 ANQGSEA. CDR3 length equals 13 residues. V was trimmed by 7 bases and J by 3 bases, leaving 16 bases between them. CDR3 DNA (partial): TGCAGCGCTGGGGCAGCCCCAAACTACGAG. Encoded protein: CSAGAAPNYE. The whole CDR3 reads CSAGAAPNYEQYF.

In the case of this clone: The read finishes 3 residues shy of the CDR3 end, and the germline J gene is used to complete it. This rearrangement joins TRBV20-1 to TRBJ2-7; possible D gene TRBD2, 6 bases. Germline V gives CDR1 DFQATT, CDR2 SNEGSKA (reference sequence). This CDR3 has 15 amino acids. V gave up 0 bases and J gave up 2 bases, with 14 bases separating them. CDR3 region: CSAREGSGGTYEQYF. CDR3 DNA (partial): TGCAGTGCTAGAGAGGGTAGCGGCGGTACCTACGAG.

Details on this clone: The read ends 3 residues shy of where the CDR3 ends; the end is completed using the germline J gene. The rearrangement joins TRBV30 to TRBJ1-2; D gene unclear. Trimming pared 5 bases from V and 2 bases from J, leaving 6 bases between. Germline values: CDR1 GTSNPN, CDR2 SVGIG (reference sequence). The CDR3 spans 11 residues. CDR3 region: CAWRGNYGYTF. Partial CDR3 DNA: TGTGCCTGGCGGGGAAACTATGGC.

A note on this clone: Read data end 3 residues before the CDR3 end; the end is taken from the germline J gene. The chain couples TRBV19 to TRBJ1-2; 8 bases agree with TRBD1. Germline-derived CDR1 and CDR2 are LNHDA and SQIVND (reference sequence). This CDR3 has 14 residues. Germline trimming cut 6 bases from V and 3 bases from J; bases unmatched to any gene: 6. Here the CDR3 reads CASSRGTGHYGYTF. Partial CDR3 DNA: TGTGCCAGTAGCCGCGGGACAGGACACTATGGC.

This CDR3 is CASMGRGVWNSPLHF. CDR3 bases read: TGTGCCAGCATGGGACGGGGGGTTTGGAATTCACCC. The chain recombines TRBV2 with TRBJ1-6; weak D call: TRBD1 (5 bases). The read comes to an end 3 residues before the CDR3 does, leaving the germline J gene to fill in the end. V lost 7 bases and J lost 7, with 17 bases in between. Germline loops: CDR1 SNHLY, CDR2 FYNNEI. The CDR3 spans 15 residues.

With regard to this clone: The DNA ends 3 residues before the CDR3 does, and the rest of the CDR3 is filled in from the germline J gene. This sequence joins TRBV5-1 and TRBJ1-1, with unresolved D. The CDR3 runs 13 residues. The germline V gene has CDR1 SGHRS and CDR2 YFSETQ. The V gene lost 4 bases and the J gene lost 2 bases, with 9 bases spanning the gap. Here the CDR3 reads CASSATANTEAFF. The CDR3 bases that were read are TGCGCCAGCAGCGCCACAGCAAACACTGAA.

Concerning this clone itself: The read ends 3 residues before the CDR3 terminus; that terminus is restored from the germline J gene. The genes are TRBV5-6 and TRBJ1-1; D remains ambiguous. V dropped 1 base and J dropped 5 bases, with 6 bases sitting between them. From germline, CDR1 is SGHDT and CDR2 YYEEEE. The length of the CDR3 is 12 residues. CDR3 loop: CASSLFRTEAFF. The CDR3 DNA, read in part, is TGTGCCAGCAGCTTGTTCCGGACTGAA.

About this clone itself: The CDR3 end lies 3 residues beyond the end of the read and is filled in from the germline J gene. This sequence joins TRBV5-6 and TRBJ1-5; TRBD1 matches 7 bases. CDR1 and CDR2 (germline): SGHDT, YYEEEE. The CDR3 is 14 amino acids. V shed 2 bases and J 6 bases; nucleotides not matched to a gene: 5. The CDR3 protein is CASSFRGGGQPQHF. The sequenced CDR3 bases are TGTGCCAGCAGCTTCCGAGGGGGCGGTCAGCCC.

On this clone: The read gets to within 3 residues of the CDR3 end, and the germline J gene fills in the rest. The rearrangement uses TRBV5-4 and TRBJ2-1, with TRBD1 as a possible D gene (5 bases). Trimming cost V 2 bases and J 7 bases, with 16 bases left between them. The CDR3 loop spans 15 amino acids. Germline assignment: CDR1 SGHNT and CDR2 YYREEE (reference sequence). CDR3 residues: CASSFKVTVKNEQFF. The sequenced part of the CDR3 DNA is TGTGCCAGCAGCTTTAAAGTGACAGTGAAAAATGAG.

Concerning this clone itself: From the germline J gene comes the end of the CDR3, since the read stops 3 residues before it. The rearrangement links TRBV13 to TRBJ2-1, with a tentative D call TRBD1 (5 bases). V lost 1 base, J lost 5 bases, and 12 bases lay in between. The CDR3 extends over 15 amino acids. Germline loops: CDR1 PRHDT, CDR2 FYEKMQ (reference sequence). The part of the CDR3 DNA that was read is TGTGCCAGCAGCTTAGAACAGGCTTTAAACAATGAG. Its translation is CASSLEQALNNE. Given in full, the CDR3 is CASSLEQALNNEQFF.

The CDR3 sequence is CASSPLDRGRENIQYF. The sequenced part of the CDR3 DNA is TGCGCCAGCAGTCCCCTGGACAGGGGGCGTGAAAACATT. The rearrangement links TRBV23-1 to TRBJ2-4; 11 bases map to TRBD1. The read halts 3 residues ahead of the CDR3 end, with the missing end drawn from the germline J gene. TRBV23-1 is treated as an ORF (open reading frame) with a function not yet certain. The ends lost 4 bases at V and 5 bases at J; junction bases unmatched: 7. CDR3 length: 16 amino acids.

CDR3: CASSQEGGNQPQHF. The sequenced CDR3 bases are TGCGCCAGCAGCCAAGAAGGGGGCAATCAGCCC. The chain combines TRBV4-1 with TRBJ1-5; tentative D call: TRBD1 (5 bases). The read finishes 3 residues shy of the CDR3 end, and the germline J gene is used to complete it. The germline gives CDR1 MGHRA, CDR2 YSYEKL. Trimming took 0 bases from V and 2 from J, leaving 5 bases between them. The CDR3 sequence is 14 residues long.